This TCR beta chain was captured by sequencing in a study of T cells in Graves' hyperthyroidism and ophthalmopathy. Under 3 months was the duration of disease in ophthalmopathy patients, who also had a Clinical Activity Score of at least 3 and a NOSPECS grade of at least 4. Researchers took RNA transcripts and amplified the TCR beta CDR3 regions from them. Using the HTBI primer set, a first-round RT-PCR was run on the TCR CDR3. TCRdb re-derived calls from the multiplex PCR reads in MiXCR, one entry per CDR3 protein. The sample records 700,000 or so distinct CDR3 sequences, approximately 15% being singletons. Germline V gene sequence: CDR1 SGHDT, CDR2 YYEEEE. This CDR3 contains 14 residues. V gave up 0 bases and J gave up 0 bases, with 4 bases separating them.

Sequenced: blood. The chain joins TRBV5-6 to TRBJ2-4; D is uncertain. The sequence was obtained from a woman between 45 and 65 years old with Graves' ophthalmopathy. CDR3 bases: TGTGCCAGCAGCTTGGCTCTAGCCAAAAACATTCAGTACTTC. Protein: CASSLALAKNIQYF.